What follows describes a single T cell receptor (beta chain). This entry comes from a study of blood T cell repertoires in COVID-19. The overall study: Italy, Spain and the United States were the sources of the convalescent and acute COVID-19 samples. T cells, B-cell-depleted T cells, or PBMCs supplied cDNA or gDNA.

Data came from immunoSEQ multiplex PCR; TCRdb stores just in-frame clones and leaves some out. The profile shows 150,000 to 200,000 clones, more than 80% of them singletons. This TCR was recovered from a woman aged 55 to 70 with acute or convalescent COVID-19. The sequenced material came from peripheral blood.

CDR3 sequence reads: CASSTRQGSNQPQHF. The CDR3 nucleotides are TGTGCCAGCTCAACGAGACAGGGTAGCAATCAGCCCCAGCATTTT. This chain links TRBV18 with TRBJ1-5; 7 bases fit TRBD1. The CDR3 sequence is 15 residues long. The germline CDR1 and CDR2 sequences are KGHSH and LQKENI. V lost 5 bases, J lost 0 bases, and 4 bases stayed unmatched.